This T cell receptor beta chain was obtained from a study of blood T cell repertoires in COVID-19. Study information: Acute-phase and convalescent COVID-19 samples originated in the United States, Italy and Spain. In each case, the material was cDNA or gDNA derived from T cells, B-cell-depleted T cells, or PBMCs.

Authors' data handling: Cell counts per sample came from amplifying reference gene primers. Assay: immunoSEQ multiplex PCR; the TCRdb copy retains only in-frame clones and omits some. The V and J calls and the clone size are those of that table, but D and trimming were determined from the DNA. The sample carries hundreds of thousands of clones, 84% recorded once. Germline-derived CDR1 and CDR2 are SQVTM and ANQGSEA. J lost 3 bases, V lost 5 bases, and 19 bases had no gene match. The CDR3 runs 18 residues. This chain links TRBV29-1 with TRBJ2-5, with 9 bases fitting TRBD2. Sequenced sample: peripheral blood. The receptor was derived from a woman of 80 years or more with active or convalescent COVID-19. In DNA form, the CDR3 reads TGCAGCGTTCCCGAGGCTAGGTTGGCGGGGGGGGGCAAAGAGACCCAGTACTTC. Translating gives CSVPEARLAGGGKETQYF.